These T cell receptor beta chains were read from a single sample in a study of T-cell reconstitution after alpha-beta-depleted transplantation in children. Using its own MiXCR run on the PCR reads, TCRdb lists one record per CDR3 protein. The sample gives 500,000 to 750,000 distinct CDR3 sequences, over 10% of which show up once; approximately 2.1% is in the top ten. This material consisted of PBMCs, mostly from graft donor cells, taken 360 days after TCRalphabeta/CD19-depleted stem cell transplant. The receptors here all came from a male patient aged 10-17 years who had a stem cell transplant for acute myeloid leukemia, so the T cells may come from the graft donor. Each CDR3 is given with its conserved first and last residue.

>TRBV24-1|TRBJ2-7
CATSDLRGWTYEQYF
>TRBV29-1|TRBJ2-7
CSVTGAGNLYEQYF
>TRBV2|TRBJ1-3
CASSDLRGLASGNTIYF
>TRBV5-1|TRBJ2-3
CASSSTLPGLAGGMSVTDTQYF
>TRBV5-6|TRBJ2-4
CASSLGQGLSKNIQYF
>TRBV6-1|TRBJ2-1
CASNRPSGRNNEQFF
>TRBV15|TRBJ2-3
CATSKREGLDTQYF
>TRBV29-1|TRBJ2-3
CSVEDYRGQGGTDTQYF
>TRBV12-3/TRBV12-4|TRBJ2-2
CASRWEAGRGVTGELFF
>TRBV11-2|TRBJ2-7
CASSFIRGTSGTPSEQYF
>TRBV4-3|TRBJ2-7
CASSQEWVEGAYEQYF
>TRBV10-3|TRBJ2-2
CAISGGRGEGTGELFF
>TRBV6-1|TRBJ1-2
CASSVRDRGYSNYGYTF
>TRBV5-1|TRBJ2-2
CASSLLAGKNTGELFF